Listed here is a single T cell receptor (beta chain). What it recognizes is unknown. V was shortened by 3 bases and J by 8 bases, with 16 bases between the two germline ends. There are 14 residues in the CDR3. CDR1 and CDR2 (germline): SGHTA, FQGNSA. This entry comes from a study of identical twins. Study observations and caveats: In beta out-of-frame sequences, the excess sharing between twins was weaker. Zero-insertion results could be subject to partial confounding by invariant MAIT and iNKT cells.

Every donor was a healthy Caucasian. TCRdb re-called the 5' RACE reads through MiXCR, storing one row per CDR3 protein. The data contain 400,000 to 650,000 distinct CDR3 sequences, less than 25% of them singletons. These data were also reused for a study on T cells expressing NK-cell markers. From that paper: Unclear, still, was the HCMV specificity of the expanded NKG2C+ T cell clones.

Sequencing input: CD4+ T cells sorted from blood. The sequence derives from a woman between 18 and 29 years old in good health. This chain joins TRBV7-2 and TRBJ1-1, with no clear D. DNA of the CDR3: TGTGCCAGCAGCTTTCGCAGACCCTCTAACGAAGCTTTCTTT. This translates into CASSFRRPSNEAFF.